Listed here are 5 T cell receptor beta chains from one sample, sequenced in a study of T cell repertoires in cytomegalovirus infection. Each CDR3 protein gets one entry after TCRdb re-called the reads with MiXCR. The profile shows 500,000 to 600,000 distinct CDR3 sequences, 16% of them singletons. The specimen sequenced was CD8+ T cells from PBMCs. The receptor source for this set is a human donor in good health (CMV status not recorded). Some clones in this sample may be carry-over from other donors' samples.

The chain's CDR3 is CASSYQQGSYEQYF. Here the CDR3 DNA reads TGTGCCAGCAGTTACCAACAGGGGTCCTACGAGCAGTACTTC. The genes are TRBV6-5 and TRBJ2-7; TRBD1 agrees at 7 bases. Losses at the gene ends were 2 bases for V and 1 base for J; bases not matched to a gene: 2. Germline values: CDR1 MNHEY, CDR2 SVGAGI. This CDR3 has 14 residues.

The chain recombines TRBV9 with TRBJ2-1, with TRBD2 matching 7 bases. This CDR3 has 16 residues. CDR1 is SGDLS and CDR2 is YYNGEE in the germline V gene. V dropped 0 bases and J dropped 3; count of bases not matched to a gene: 6. CDR3 in amino acids: CASSVGSSGGYNEQFF. Here the CDR3 DNA reads TGTGCCAGCAGCGTAGGATCTAGCGGCGGCTACAATGAGCAGTTCTTC.

This clonotype has a count of ten or more. The CDR3 region has the DNA TGCGCCAGCAGCCAAGAGGCCAGGGGCTGGGTGCAGTTCTTC. The encoded protein is CASSQEARGWVQFF. The chain combines TRBV4-1 with TRBJ2-1, with D maybe TRBD1 (6 bases). The ends were cut back, 0 bases at V and 12 bases at J, with 15 bases in the middle. This CDR3 contains 14 residues. Germline V gene data show CDR1 as MGHRA and CDR2 as YSYEKL.

This clonotype was seen only a few times. This chain links TRBV5-4 with TRBJ1-1; D is undetermined. V shed 4 bases and J shed 5 bases, with 18 bases lying between them. CDR1 and CDR2 (germline): SGHNT, YYREEE (reference sequence). The CDR3 spans 15 residues. The CDR3 loop reads CASSTAGTRRTEAFF. In nucleotides, the CDR3 is TGTGCCAGCAGCACAGCGGGCACGAGGCGGACTGAAGCTTTCTTT.

There are many counts of this clonotype. This chain uses TRBV28 with TRBJ1-1, with a possible D match to TRBD1 (5 bases). The CDR3 runs 14 residues. V gave up 7 bases and J gave up 4 bases, with 16 bases separating them. Germline V CDR1 and CDR2: MDHEN, SYDVKM. CDR3: CASTNPRGVTEAFF. The CDR3 DNA reads TGTGCCAGCACCAACCCCCGGGGGGTCACTGAAGCTTTCTTT. Filled out from reference TRBV28 and TRBJ1-1, the complete variable domain reads DVKVTQSSRYLVKRTGEKVFLECVQDMDHENMFWYRQDPGLGLRLIYFSYDVKMKEKGDIPEGYSVSREKKERFSLILESASTNQTSMYLCASTNPRGVTEAFFGQGTRLTVV.